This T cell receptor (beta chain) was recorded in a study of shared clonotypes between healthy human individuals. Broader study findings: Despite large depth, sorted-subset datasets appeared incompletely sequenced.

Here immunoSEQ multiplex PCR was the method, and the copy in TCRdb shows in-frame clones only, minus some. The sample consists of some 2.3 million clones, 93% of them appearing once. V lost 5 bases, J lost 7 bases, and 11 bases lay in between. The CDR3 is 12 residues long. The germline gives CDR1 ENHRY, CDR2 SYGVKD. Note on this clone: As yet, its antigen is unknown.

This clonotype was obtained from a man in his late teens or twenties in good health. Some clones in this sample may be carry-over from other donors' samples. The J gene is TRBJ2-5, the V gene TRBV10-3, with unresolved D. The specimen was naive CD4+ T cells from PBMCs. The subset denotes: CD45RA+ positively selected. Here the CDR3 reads CAISREPTTQYF. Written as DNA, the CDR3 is TGTGCCATCAGTAGAGAACCCACGACCCAGTACTTC.